The clone carrying this TCR beta chain came up a few times. Antigen specificity is unknown. PCR amplification relied on 60 Vbeta primers (plus 13 Jbeta primers). Some clones are missing from TCRdb's copy, which holds only in-frame ones; the method was immunoSEQ multiplex PCR. Among about 150,000 clones listed, 79% were seen once. This entry comes from a study of cytomegalovirus exposure and HLA in healthy donors. The germline CDR1 and CDR2 sequences are SGHTS and YDEGEE. The CDR3 spans 18 residues. With 4 bases clipped from V and 5 bases from J, the junction kept 15 bases outside the gene matches. Points from the study as a whole: Reports showed the classifier diagnosing cytomegalovirus status with high specificity and sensitivity.

The V gene is TRBV5-8, the J gene TRBJ1-1, with 12 bases identical to TRBD1. The source of this sequence is a man aged 50 or older in good health and CMV-seropositive. The sample comprised PBMCs. The CDR3 sequence: CASSPTEAGTGGWTEAFF. The CDR3 DNA reads TGTGCCAGCAGCCCGACCGAGGCCGGGACAGGGGGCTGGACTGAAGCTTTCTTT. Full variable domain (rest looked up from reference TRBV5-8 and TRBJ1-1): EAGVTQSPTHLIKTRGQQATLRCSPISGHTSVYWYQQALGLGLQFLLWYDEGEERNRGNFPPRFSGRQFPNYSSELNVNALELEDSALYLCASSPTEAGTGGWTEAFFGQGTRLTVV.